This T cell receptor (beta chain) comes out of a study of blood T cell repertoires in COVID-19 (dated by TCRdb to the early 2020s). Study-level background: The collaborator samples originated in the United States, Italy and Spain and spanned the acute and convalescent phases of COVID-19. The prospective study material was composed of cDNA or gDNA derived from T cells, B-cell-depleted T cells, or PBMCs. Deeply sampled blood TCRbeta repertoires from subjects exposed to, actively infected with, or recovered from COVID-19 were included in the dataset. The repertoires were released in a freely available public database meant as a resource for research on the immune response to SARS-CoV-2. The samples were drawn from two sources: the first 160 participants of the ongoing ImmuneRACE study, and 950 to 1,500 subjects contributed by 6 global collaborators. Sample metadata almost always included a de-identified subject ID, COVID-19 status, age in years and sex. HLA class I and class II types, where available, came from metadata supplied by the sample provider rather than from assay-based typing.

The immunoSEQ Assay, a bias-controlled multiplex PCR, was used to amplify TCRbeta CDR3 regions from genomic DNA. In the source study's methods: Within the assay, amplification of reference gene primers was used to estimate how many nucleated cells each sample contained. Sequence reads were collapsed and filtered to measure the absolute abundance of every unique TCRbeta CDR3 rearrangement. For each sample, productive Simpson clonality was calculated as the square root of Simpson's diversity index across productive rearrangements. Drawn from immuneACCESS, this table holds only the in-frame rearrangements with V and J called that TCRdb kept. Clones are partly lost; checked studies trace under half to an unresolved V gene and leave the rest unexplained. V, J and clone size are taken as reported in that table, and D and trimming were inferred from the DNA itself. The sample records over 250,000 clones, about 87% of which are singletons. The ten largest clonotypes hold 8.9% of the sample.

Participants in the prospective study were enrolled through a virtual design, were aged roughly 18 to 100 years, and lived in approximately 24 United States geographic areas. Cohort assignment in the prospective study relied on participant-reported clinical history from a screening survey and a study questionnaire. ImmuneRACE Cohort 3 recovered participants were defined by two consecutive negative NP/OP PCR tests, healthcare professional clearance, or symptom resolution. Mobile phlebotomists in the prospective study collected whole blood, serum and a nasopharyngeal or oropharyngeal swab from every participant. Additional blood draws and questionnaires over an approximately two-month period could optionally be provided by prospective study participants. Prospective study blood samples were shipped either frozen or at room temperature before DNA extraction. Per the germline V gene (reference sequence), LGHDT is the CDR1 and YNNKEL is the CDR2. From its cysteine to its phenylalanine, the CDR3 spans 13 amino acids. The read is trimmed to its CDR3 DNA, 39 bases read in frame from base 1. The junction shows trimming of 4 bases on V and 0 bases on J, plus 6 bases between the germline ends.

Notes on this clone: What antigen it recognizes has not been identified. The record has no base qualities; no much larger clone is one base away.

Here is what the overall study found, with its caveats: How much clinical and demographic metadata was included differed by source and by participant, and the metadata was provided uncurated.

The sequence came from a woman under 30 who had recovered from COVID-19. Source material: PBMCs or T cells enriched from blood (not recorded which). This chain is built from TRBV3-1 (or the pseudogene TRBV3-2) and TRBJ1-1; the D gene remains uncertain. The nucleotide sequence reads TGTGCCAGCAGCCCCGGGGTGAACACTGAAGCTTTCTTT. The encoded protein is CASSPGVNTEAFF.